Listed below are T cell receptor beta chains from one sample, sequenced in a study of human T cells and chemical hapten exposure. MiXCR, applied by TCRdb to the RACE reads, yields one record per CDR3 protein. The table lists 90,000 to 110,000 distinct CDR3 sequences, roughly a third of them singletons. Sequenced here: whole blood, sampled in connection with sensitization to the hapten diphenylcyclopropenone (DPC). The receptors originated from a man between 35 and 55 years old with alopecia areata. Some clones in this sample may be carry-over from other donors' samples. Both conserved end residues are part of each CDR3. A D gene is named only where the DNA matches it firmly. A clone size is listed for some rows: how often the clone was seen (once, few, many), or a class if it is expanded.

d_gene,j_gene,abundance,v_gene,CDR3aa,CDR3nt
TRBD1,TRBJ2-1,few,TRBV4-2,CASSPPGQGDNEQFF,TGTGCCAGCAGCCCCCCGGGACAGGGCGACAATGAGCAGTTCTTC
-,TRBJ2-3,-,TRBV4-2,CASSQDNALGDTQYF,TGTGCCAGCAGCCAAGATAACGCCTTGGGAGATACGCAGTATTTT
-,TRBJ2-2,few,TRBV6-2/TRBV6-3,CASSYSTGMATGELFF,TGTGCCAGCAGTTACAGTACAGGGATGGCCACCGGGGAGCTGTTTTTT
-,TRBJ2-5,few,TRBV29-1,CSVRAYQETQYF,TGCAGCGTTCGGGCGTACCAAGAGACCCAGTACTTC
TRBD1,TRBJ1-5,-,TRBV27,CASSSRTGRGSNQPQHF,TGTGCCAGCAGTTCAAGGACAGGGCGGGGAAGCAATCAGCCCCAGCATTTT
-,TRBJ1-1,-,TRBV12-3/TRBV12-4,CASSKLTNTEAFF,TGTGCCAGCAGCAAGCTTACGAACACTGAAGCTTTCTTT
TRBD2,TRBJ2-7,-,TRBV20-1,CSARRPSGSPYEQYF,TGCAGTGCTAGAAGACCTAGCGGGTCTCCCTACGAGCAGTACTTC
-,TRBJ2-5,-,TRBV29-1,CSVARQGVKTQYF,TGCAGCGTTGCCCGGCAGGGCGTGAAGACCCAGTACTTC
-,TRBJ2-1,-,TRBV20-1,CSARSGGGGSYNEQFF,TGCAGTGCTAGATCGGGCGGAGGGGGGTCCTACAATGAGCAGTTCTTC
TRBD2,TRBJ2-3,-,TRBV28,CASSNLAGVADTQYF,TGTGCCAGCAGCAATTTAGCGGGAGTGGCAGATACGCAGTATTTT
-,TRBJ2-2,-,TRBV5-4,CASSLGFRRSNTGELFF,TGTGCCAGCAGCTTGGGGTTTAGGAGGTCGAACACCGGGGAGCTGTTTTTT
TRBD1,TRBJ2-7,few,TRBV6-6,CASKSGTGEYEQYF,TGTGCCAGCAAATCCGGGACAGGAGAGTACGAGCAGTACTTC
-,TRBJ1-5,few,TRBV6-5,CASGTGNQPQHF,TGTGCCAGTGGGACTGGCAATCAGCCCCAGCATTTT
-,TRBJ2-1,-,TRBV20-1,CSASWGEQFF,TGCAGTGCTAGTTGGGGTGAGCAGTTCTTC
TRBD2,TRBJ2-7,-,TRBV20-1,CSTRRSGRANEQYF,TGCAGTACCCGGCGTAGCGGGAGGGCGAACGAGCAGTACTTC
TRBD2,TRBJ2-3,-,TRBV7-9,CASSPPGLGIGTQYF,TGTGCCAGCAGCCCCCCGGGACTAGGAATAGGTACGCAGTATTTT
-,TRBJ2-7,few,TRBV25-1,CASSELVKGRYEQYF,TGTGCCAGCAGTGAATTGGTAAAGGGTAGATACGAGCAGTACTTC
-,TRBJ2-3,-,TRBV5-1,CASSSRPRSTDTQYF,TGCGCCAGCAGCTCCCGACCACGCAGCACAGATACGCAGTATTTT